This T cell receptor beta chain was captured in a study of T cells in Graves' hyperthyroidism and ophthalmopathy. Study-level points and caveats: Among clonotypes expanded in thyroid above 0.001, most were also found in blood.

For this clonotype: Its antigen is undetermined.

Among ophthalmopathy patients, the Clinical Activity Score reached at least 3, the NOSPECS grade reached at least 4, and duration remained under 3 months. The germline gives CDR1 MNHNS, CDR2 SASEGT. This CDR3 comprises 17 residues. Trimming stripped 5 bases from V and 5 bases from J, with 22 bases between. Amplified TCR beta CDR3 regions came from RNA transcripts. Using the HTBI primer set, a first-round RT-PCR was run on the TCR CDR3. TCRdb processed the multiplex PCR reads anew with MiXCR; each CDR3 protein has one entry. The table lists about 530,000 distinct CDR3 sequences, 17% of them singletons.

Sequenced input: blood. The sequence was obtained from a young woman with Graves' ophthalmopathy. This chain links TRBV6-1 with TRBJ2-1; D is possibly TRBD2 (6 bases). The CDR3 loop reads CASSTLQAGGADNEQFF. Written as DNA, the CDR3 is TGTGCCAGCAGTACGCTTCAAGCGGGTGGGGCAGACAATGAGCAGTTCTTC.